The clone carrying this T cell receptor (beta chain) was picked up many times. Its antigen remains unknown. Each patient was aged 18 to 65 and had newly diagnosed hyperthyroidism of under 2 months' duration. Exclusion of patients followed from uncontrolled infection, other autoimmune disease, pregnancy or lactation. Fresh peripheral blood, around 9.2 ml of it, supplied the PBMCs. This record comes from a study of T cells in Graves' hyperthyroidism and ophthalmopathy. CDR1 is LNHNV and CDR2 is YYDKDF in the germline V gene (reference sequence). V dropped 3 bases and J dropped 4; count of bases not matched to a gene: 6. The CDR3 runs to 16 residues. Notes on the study in general: Blood also contained most expanded thyroid clonotypes above 0.001.

TCR beta CDR3 region amplification was performed from RNA transcripts. The HTBI set primed first-round TCR CDR3 RT-PCR. TCRdb redid the calling of the multiplex PCR reads with MiXCR, one entry per CDR3 protein. Of approximately 400,000 distinct CDR3 sequences in the sample, roughly 14% are singletons; the top ten hold less than 25%. The chain links TRBV15 to TRBJ1-5; TRBD1 matches 10 bases. This sequence originates from a man aged 25 to 40 with Graves' hyperthyroidism that later progressed to Graves' ophthalmopathy. The sequenced sample was blood. In nucleotides, the CDR3 is TGTGCCACCAGCAGGAGTCGGACAGGGGGAAATCAGCCCCAGCATTTT. Translated: CATSRSRTGGNQPQHF.